The subject of this entry is one T cell receptor beta chain. The sample has other DNA sequences that encode this CDR3 too. The data were obtained in a study of cytomegalovirus exposure and HLA in healthy donors. PCR involved 60 Vbeta and 13 Jbeta primers. Using immunoSEQ multiplex PCR, the repertoire was profiled, and TCRdb retains in-frame clones only, with some absent. This table holds approximately 110,000 clones, approximately 69% found once. This CDR3 region has 16 residues. V trimming: 3 bases; J trimming: 2 bases; junction bases outside the gene matches: 2. CDR1 SGHNT and CDR2 YYREEE come from the germline V gene (reference sequence).

This clonotype originated in a man younger than 45 in good health and CMV-seronegative. The sample consisted of PBMCs. This chain links TRBV5-4 with TRBJ2-3; TRBD2 matches 14 bases. The CDR3 region has the DNA TGTGCCAGCAGCTCGGGACTAGCGGGGGTCACAGATACGCAGTATTTT. This translates into CASSSGLAGVTDTQYF. Full variable domain (outside the CDR3, taken from reference TRBV5-4 and TRBJ2-3): ETGVTQSPTHLIKTRGQQVTLRCSSQSGHNTVSWYQQALGQGPQFIFQYYREEENGRGNFPPRFSGLQFPNYSSELNVNALELDDSALYLCASSSGLAGVTDTQYFGPGTRLTVL.